This TCR beta chain was sequenced in a study of cytomegalovirus exposure and HLA in healthy donors. Study-level results: HLA allele associations emerged for some 16,000 TCR beta sequences in a later analysis, at 0.05 false discovery rate. Associated with cytomegalovirus, according to the listing, were about 160 TCR beta chains. The records held CMV serostatus as the only immune exposure information.

Germline-derived CDR1 and CDR2 are KGHSH and LQKENI. This CDR3 contains 15 residues. The V gene lost 2 bases and the J gene lost 8 bases, with 19 bases spanning the gap. In regard to this clone: Antigen: not known.

The PCR contained 60 Vbeta and 13 Jbeta primers. Authors' processing steps: Later reanalysis found 80 million or so unique TCR beta chains, about 10 million of them shared. Method: immunoSEQ multiplex PCR; TCRdb's copy keeps in-frame clones and lacks some. V and J calls and clone size come straight from that table; D and trimming were deduced from the DNA. Found here are some 110,000 clones, roughly 81% of them singletons; the top ten hold about 1.1%. The source material was PBMCs. The receptor's source is a woman in her thirties in good health and CMV-seronegative. The V and J genes are TRBV18 and TRBJ2-7, with a weak D call TRBD1 (5 bases). CDR3 DNA: TGTGCCAGCTCACCAGGGATAGGGGCTTCTTTTCAGCAGTACTTC. Its translation is CASSPGIGASFQQYF.